These T cell receptor beta chains were read from a single sample in a study of blood T cell repertoires in COVID-19. Method: immunoSEQ multiplex PCR; TCRdb's copy keeps in-frame clones and lacks some. The profile shows 100,000 to 150,000 clones, approximately 82% of them singletons. The sample consisted of peripheral blood. These receptor sequences come from a man aged 60 to 69 with acute or convalescent COVID-19. The CDR3 runs from the conserved cysteine through the conserved F or W. The order of the fields is CDR3 protein, CDR3 DNA, D gene, CDR3 length, J gene, V gene, clone size. The D gene is left open where the match is weak. For some rows the clone size is stated as once, few or many, or as a class when expanded; others skip it.

CASSLGGPYEQYF,TGTGCCAGCAGCTTGGGAGGCCCCTACGAGCAGTACTTC,NA,13,TRBJ2-7,TRBV5-6,NA
CASSLEQVSGELFF,TGTGCCAGCAGCCTCGAACAGGTCTCCGGGGAGCTGTTTTTT,NA,14,TRBJ2-2,TRBV5-4,NA
CAISKSGQGGHEQFF,TGTGCCATCTCAAAGTCGGGACAGGGAGGCCATGAGCAGTTCTTC,TRBD1,15,TRBJ2-1,TRBV10-3,NA
CASSPAGGLAGNEQFF,TGTGCCAGCAGCCCAGCCGGCGGACTAGCGGGCAATGAGCAGTTCTTC,TRBD2,16,TRBJ2-1,TRBV7-9,NA
CAWSSEGNTEAFF,TGTGCCTGGAGTTCTGAGGGGAACACTGAAGCTTTCTTT,NA,13,TRBJ1-1,TRBV30,few
CAWSLGAGGSYEQYF,TGTGCCTGGAGTCTAGGAGCGGGAGGTTCCTACGAGCAGTACTTC,TRBD2,15,TRBJ2-7,TRBV30,NA
CASSLQGAGGNTIYF,TGTGCCAGCAGTCTCCAGGGGGCAGGTGGAAACACCATATATTTT,TRBD1,15,TRBJ1-3,TRBV28,NA
CAISEASGSFNTGELFF,TGTGCCATCAGTGAAGCTAGCGGGAGTTTTAACACCGGGGAGCTGTTTTTT,TRBD2,17,TRBJ2-2,TRBV10-3,NA
CAWGRGSLGEQYF,TGTGCCTGGGGAAGGGGGTCTTTGGGCGAGCAGTACTTC,NA,13,TRBJ2-7,TRBV30,many
CASSLTAPGTGGNYGYTF,TGTGCCAGCTCACTAACTGCTCCCGGGACAGGGGGAAACTATGGCTACACCTTC,TRBD1,18,TRBJ1-2,TRBV18,NA
CASISAGSEEKLFF,TGTGCCAGCATCTCGGCGGGATCCGAAGAAAAACTGTTTTTT,NA,14,TRBJ1-4,TRBV28,NA
CASRNLAGGETQYF,TGTGCCAGCAGAAACCTAGCGGGAGGAGAGACCCAGTACTTC,TRBD2,14,TRBJ2-5,TRBV28,NA
CAMAEANTGELFF,TGTGCCATGGCGGAGGCGAACACCGGGGAGCTGTTTTTT,NA,13,TRBJ2-2,TRBV10-3,NA
CASSSGSGSTDTQYF,TGTGCCAGCAGCTCCGGGTCCGGGAGCACAGATACGCAGTATTTT,NA,15,TRBJ2-3,TRBV7-2,NA
CSVSGLASTIDTQYF,TGCAGCGTATCAGGGCTAGCGAGCACCATAGATACGCAGTATTTT,NA,15,TRBJ2-3,TRBV29-1,NA
CATSDSGFLNYGYTF,TGTGCCACCAGTGATTCGGGGTTTCTTAACTATGGCTACACCTTC,NA,15,TRBJ1-2,TRBV24-1,NA
CAISDRQRGEKLFF,TGTGCCATCAGTGATAGACAACGTGGAGAAAAACTGTTTTTT,NA,14,TRBJ1-4,TRBV10-3,few
CASSRGAISYNEQFF,TGCGCCAGCAGTCGGGGTGCCATTTCCTACAATGAGCAGTTCTTC,NA,15,TRBJ2-1,TRBV5-1,few
CASSLVGGNQPQHF,TGTGCCAGCAGTTTGGTGGGGGGGAATCAGCCCCAGCATTTT,NA,14,TRBJ1-5,TRBV27,NA
CASSSQGAPNTEAFF,TGTGCCAGTAGTTCGCAGGGGGCCCCGAACACTGAAGCTTTCTTT,TRBD1,15,TRBJ1-1,TRBV19,NA
CASRTSGTDTQYF,TGCGCCAGCCGGACTAGCGGGACAGATACGCAGTATTTT,TRBD2,13,TRBJ2-3,TRBV5-1,NA
CASSQGAGVAETQYF,TGTGCCAGCAGCCAAGGAGCGGGAGTTGCGGAGACCCAGTACTTC,TRBD2,15,TRBJ2-5,TRBV3-1/TRBV3-2,NA
CASSLTPRLAGTDTQYF,TGTGCCAGCAGCTTAACGCCCCGGCTAGCAGGCACAGATACGCAGTATTTT,NA,17,TRBJ2-3,TRBV7-3,once
CAISVGLAANEQFF,TGTGCCATCAGTGTAGGGCTAGCGGCCAATGAGCAGTTCTTC,TRBD2,14,TRBJ2-1,TRBV10-3,NA
CASSFKRGNTEAFF,TGTGCCAGCAGTTTCAAGCGGGGGAACACTGAAGCTTTCTTT,NA,14,TRBJ1-1,TRBV27,once
CASSVETGSTDTQYF,TGTGCCAGCAGCGTAGAGACAGGGAGCACAGATACGCAGTATTTT,TRBD1,15,TRBJ2-3,TRBV9,NA
CAILFGTTRYNEQFF,TGTGCCATCCTGTTTGGGACTACCCGATACAATGAGCAGTTCTTC,TRBD2,15,TRBJ2-1,TRBV2,NA
CASSQLIQGAGNTIYF,TGTGCCAGCAGCCAATTGATACAGGGGGCTGGAAACACCATATATTTT,TRBD1,16,TRBJ1-3,TRBV3-1/TRBV3-2,NA
CASRKRGQGYEQYF,TGTGCCAGCAGAAAAAGGGGACAGGGGTACGAGCAGTACTTC,TRBD1,14,TRBJ2-7,TRBV2,NA
CASSRDTGGVQPQHF,TGTGCCAGCTCACGGGATACAGGGGGCGTTCAGCCCCAGCATTTT,TRBD1,15,TRBJ1-5,TRBV18,NA
CASSLNRALHF,TGTGCCAGCAGCCTTAACCGGGCCCTCCACTTT,NA,11,TRBJ1-6,TRBV28,NA
CASSGSLRYTGELFF,TGTGCCAGCAGCGGCAGCCTGAGGTACACCGGGGAGCTGTTTTTT,NA,15,TRBJ2-2,TRBV7-9,NA
CASGRDRSYNEQFF,TGTGCCAGCGGACGAGACAGGTCCTACAATGAGCAGTTCTTC,NA,14,TRBJ2-1,TRBV6-6,once
CASSGLTATNWAYEQYF,TGTGCCAGCAGTGGGCTGACAGCGACCAACTGGGCGTACGAGCAGTACTTC,NA,17,TRBJ2-7,TRBV6-1,NA
CASSRGTSSFHGYTF,TGTGCCAGCAGCCGAGGGACATCGTCCTTCCATGGCTACACCTTC,NA,15,TRBJ1-2,TRBV16,NA
CATSGTSGKIETQYF,TGTGCCACCAGCGGGACTAGCGGGAAAATCGAGACCCAGTACTTC,TRBD2,15,TRBJ2-5,TRBV24-1,NA
CASSANRLGGYTF,TGTGCCAGCAGCGCTAACAGGTTAGGAGGCTACACCTTC,NA,13,TRBJ1-2,TRBV9,NA
CASSHLGGETQYF,TGTGCCAGCAGCCATCTAGGGGGAGAGACCCAGTACTTC,NA,13,TRBJ2-5,TRBV14,NA
CASSSLVEAQFF,TGTGCCAGCAGCAGTTTAGTAGAGGCGCAGTTCTTC,NA,12,TRBJ2-1,TRBV6-5,once
CATSRDEAGQGARDTQYF,TGTGCCACCAGCAGAGATGAGGCGGGACAGGGGGCCAGAGATACGCAGTATTTT,TRBD1,18,TRBJ2-3,TRBV15,NA
CASSFQGYTF,TGTGCCAGCAGTTTTCAGGGCTACACCTTC,NA,10,TRBJ1-2,TRBV27,NA